The sequence of this T cell receptor (beta chain) was determined in a study of cytomegalovirus exposure and HLA in healthy donors. For the study at large: Earlier results showed roughly 120 million unique TCR beta sequences derived from about 179 million T cells.

V was clipped by 3 bases and J by 1 base, with 10 bases between them. Germline lookup yields CDR1 SGHAT and CDR2 FQNNGV. CDR3 size: 14 residues. Amplification used 60 Vbeta primers and 13 Jbeta primers. The protocol was immunoSEQ multiplex PCR, while the TCRdb copy is restricted to in-frame clones and leaves out a portion. The profile shows about 150,000 clones, around 75% of them singletons. The sequence was obtained from a woman between 18 and 29 years old in good health and CMV-seronegative. The rearrangement joins TRBV11-2 to TRBJ2-7, with a weak D call TRBD2 (5 bases). Sequenced material: PBMCs. The CDR3 nucleotides read TGTGCCAGCAGCTTGTTCCGGGAATCCTACGAGCAGTACTTC. This encodes CASSLFRESYEQYF. Supplemented by reference TRBV11-2 and TRBJ2-7, the full variable domain reads EAGVAQSPRYKIIEKRQSVAFWCNPISGHATLYWYQQILGQGPKLLIQFQNNGVVDDSQLPKDRFSAERLKGVDSTLKIQPAKLEDSAVYLCASSLFRESYEQYFGPGTRLTVT.